This paragraph reports one T cell receptor beta chain. Its antigen is still unknown. The junction does not match germline at one end; this may be a read error. Sequencing libraries made from TCR beta cDNA carried unique molecular identifiers. Each CDR3 protein is one row after TCRdb ran MiXCR on the PCR reads. The profile shows a few hundred thousand distinct CDR3 sequences, under 55% of them singletons. The sample belongs to a study of post-analysis software for immune sequencing data. General observations from the study: Roughly five TRBV segments occurring more often in patients than controls included TRBV5-6, TRBV5-1 and TRBV20-1.

Germline V gene lookup returns CDR1 MGHDK and CDR2 SYGVNS. The CDR3 extends over 16 amino acids. This sequence was found in a girl under 18 with multiple sclerosis. Sequenced input: blood. The J gene is TRBJ2-5, the V gene TRBV25-1; TRBD2 agrees at 11 bases. The CDR3 region is CANSESGTSGQETQYF. DNA of the CDR3: TGTGCCAACAGTGAGTCCGGGACTAGCGGCCAAGAGACCCAGTACTTC.